Below, 21 T cell receptor beta chains from the same sample are listed, as sequenced in a study of cytotoxic CD8 clonotypes in ibrutinib-treated CLL. TCRdb's table, derived via immunoSEQ multiplex PCR, lists solely in-frame clones and lacks some. The repertoire consists of tens of thousands of clones, with 70% to 90% occurring once and the leading ten covering 20%. Source: PBMCs, taken after 24 months of ibrutinib treatment. Every receptor here comes from a human donor with chronic lymphocytic leukemia.

A single count supports this clone. The chain is built from TRBV5-4 and TRBJ2-4; no firm D call. The CDR3 contains 13 residues. V was pared by 4 bases and J by 9 bases, with 14 bases between. Germline CDR1 SGHNT, CDR2 YYREEE (reference sequence). In nucleotides, the CDR3 is TGTGCCAGCAGCCAGACTGTCAGCTCCATTCAGTACTTC. Translating gives CASSQTVSSIQYF. Using reference TRBV5-4 and TRBJ2-4 for the parts outside the CDR3, the full variable domain is ETGVTQSPTHLIKTRGQQVTLRCSSQSGHNTVSWYQQALGQGPQFIFQYYREEENGRGNFPPRFSGLQFPNYSSELNVNALELDDSALYLCASSQTVSSIQYFGAGTRLSVL.

The chain employs TRBV23-1 and TRBJ1-2; D remains ambiguous. TRBV23-1 is flagged as an ORF with uncertain function. The CDR3 runs to 9 residues. V lost 7 bases and J 5 bases, leaving 2 bases between the germline ends. In DNA form, the CDR3 reads TGCGCCAGCACTTATGGCTACACCTTC. Translated, it gives CASTYGYTF.

The chain combines TRBV7-2 with TRBJ2-5; 11 bases are shared with TRBD2. The CDR3 runs 16 residues. From germline, CDR1 is SGHTA and CDR2 FQGNSA. The J segment lost 4 bases and the V segment lost 6 bases, leaving 10 bases of the junction unmatched. In DNA, the CDR3 is TGTGCCAGCAGAGGGGGAGGGACTAGCGGTAGAGAGACCCAGTACTTC. It codes for CASRGGGTSGRETQYF.

This clone was detected only once. This chain joins TRBV6-5 and TRBJ1-2; D unclear. CDR1 and CDR2 from the germline V gene are MNHEY and SVGAGI. The ends were cut back, 5 bases at V and 9 bases at J, with 16 bases in the middle. The CDR3 length is 13 residues. The CDR3 loop is CASSQTGFGSYTF. The CDR3 nucleotides read TGTGCCAGCAGTCAGACTGGTTTCGGGAGCTACACCTTC.

The rearrangement links TRBV5-6 to TRBJ1-2; perhaps TRBD1 as D (6 bases). The germline V gene encodes CDR1 SGHDT and CDR2 YYEEEE. This CDR3 has 15 amino acids. The V and J ends lost 4 bases and 4 bases respectively, with 17 bases between them. The CDR3 spells CASSEGAGARYGYTF. CDR3 DNA sequence: TGTGCCAGCAGCGAAGGGGCAGGGGCTCGCTATGGCTACACCTTC.

This sequence joins TRBV5-1 and TRBJ1-2, with TRBD1 matching 8 bases. The CDR3 sequence is 16 residues long. V shed 4 bases and J 6 bases; nucleotides not matched to a gene: 14. CDR1 SGHRS and CDR2 YFSETQ come from the germline V gene. CDR3 bases: TGCGCCAGCAGCCCAAGGACAGGGCGTGAGGGGCATGGCTACACCTTC. Protein sequence: CASSPRTGREGHGYTF.

The chain is built from TRBV28 and TRBJ1-5; no clear D gene. This CDR3 has 12 amino acids. The germline V gene encodes CDR1 MDHEN and CDR2 SYDVKM. The germline V and J ends were trimmed by 5 bases and 3 bases, with 5 bases remaining between them. The CDR3 is CASSPNNQPQHF. The CDR3 nucleotides are TGTGCCAGCAGTCCGAACAATCAGCCCCAGCATTTT.

The V gene is TRBV9, the J gene TRBJ2-2; 14 bases map to TRBD2. CDR1 SGDLS and CDR2 YYNGEE come from the germline V gene. This CDR3 spans 16 amino acids. The junction had 6 bases not matched to a gene; V was cut back by 4 bases and J by 7 bases. The CDR3 DNA follows: TGTGCCAGCAGCCCGGGACTAGCGGGAGACGGCGGGGAGCTGTTTTTT. Its protein product is CASSPGLAGDGGELFF.

This chain uses TRBV29-1 with TRBJ2-1; D unclear. Germline CDR1 SQVTM, CDR2 ANQGSEA. The CDR3 spans 13 residues. Trimming took off 5 bases at V and 6 bases at J, with 14 bases between the two ends. The CDR3 sequence: CSVLNPASNEQFF. CDR3 nucleotide sequence: TGCAGCGTTCTCAATCCAGCGTCCAATGAGCAGTTCTTC.

CDR3 sequence (DNA): TGCGCCAGCAGCTTCGGTCCCATTTTAGCGACCACAGATACGCAGTATTTT. This sequence encodes CASSFGPILATTDTQYF. The V call is TRBV5-1, the J call TRBJ2-3; D may be TRBD2 (5 bases). V was trimmed by 2 bases and J by 2 bases, leaving 18 bases between them. The CDR3 has 17 residues. Germline-derived CDR1 and CDR2 are SGHRS and YFSETQ.

This clone was found a few times. The chain has TRBV7-7 and TRBJ2-2; 7 nucleotides align to TRBD1. Trimming at V came to 5 bases and at J to 1 base, leaving 4 bases not matched to a gene. Germline-derived CDR1 and CDR2 are SSHAT and FNYEAQ (reference sequence). This CDR3 is 15 amino acids long. In nucleotides, the CDR3 is TGTGCCAGCAGCCCTAGGGGGCTGAACACCGGGGAGCTGTTTTTT. This gives the protein CASSPRGLNTGELFF.

The chain combines TRBV30 with TRBJ2-3; the match to TRBD2 covers 11 bases. Germline trimming cut 1 base from V and 1 base from J; bases unmatched to any gene: 10. Looked up from germline, CDR1 is GTSNPN and CDR2 is SVGIG (reference sequence). The CDR3 totals 18 residues. The DNA of the CDR3 is TGTGCCTGGAGTGCCTCTAGCGGGAGGAACCCTCGCACAGATACGCAGTATTTT. Residues: CAWSASSGRNPRTDTQYF.

This clone was counted a few times. The V gene is TRBV27, the J gene TRBJ1-2; tentative D call: TRBD1 (5 bases). The CDR3 consists of 12 residues. V was cut by 6 bases and J by 7 bases, with 12 bases left in between. The germline V gene encodes CDR1 MNHEY and CDR2 SMNVEV (reference sequence). CDR3 DNA: TGTGCCAGCAGGACCGGGGCCGGTGGCTACACCTTC. This sequence encodes CASRTGAGGYTF.

This clone was found once. V is TRBV6-1 and J is TRBJ1-2; D not resolved. The germline CDR1 and CDR2 sequences are MNHNS and SASEGT. Between the trimmed V and J ends, which lost 2 bases and 0 bases, there was a span of 4 bases. The CDR3 runs 13 residues. CDR3 protein: CASSESSNYGYTF. The DNA for the CDR3 is TGTGCCAGCAGTGAATCCTCTAACTATGGCTACACCTTC.

The chain links TRBV19 to TRBJ2-7, with D perhaps TRBD2 (5 bases). Trimming removed 3 bases at V and 3 bases at J, with 21 bases between. Germline V gene sequence: CDR1 LNHDA, CDR2 SQIVND (reference sequence). The CDR3 covers 17 residues. DNA of the CDR3: TGTGCCAGTAGTATTTTTGATGGAGGACGGTTCGGCTACGAGCAGTACTTC. The encoded protein is CASSIFDGGRFGYEQYF.

The chain couples TRBV5-8 to TRBJ2-7; 9 positions agree with TRBD2. The V segment lost 1 base and the J segment 3 bases; nucleotides outside the gene matches: 5. CDR1 and CDR2 (germline): SGHTS, YDEGEE. The CDR3 has 15 residues. DNA for the CDR3: TGTGCCAGCAGCTTGAGGCCTAGCGGGAACTACGAGCAGTACTTC. This encodes CASSLRPSGNYEQYF.

In this sample, this clone turned up once. This chain connects TRBV7-9 to TRBJ2-3; TRBD2 agrees at 14 bases. Germline loops: CDR1 SEHNR, CDR2 FQNEAQ (reference sequence). With 5 bases clipped from V and 5 bases from J, the junction kept 9 bases outside the gene matches. The CDR3 contains 17 residues. For the CDR3, the DNA is TGTGCCAGCAGCGCCACGGGACTAGCGGGAGTTATAGATACGCAGTATTTT. Its protein product is CASSATGLAGVIDTQYF.

The chain is built from TRBV19 and TRBJ2-5; D is unclear. V was cut by 5 bases and J by 2 bases, with 9 bases left in between. Germline values: CDR1 LNHDA, CDR2 SQIVND (reference sequence). This CDR3 comprises 13 residues. CDR3 bases: TGTGCCAGTAGTGCTTCGGTTCAAGAGACCCAGTACTTC. Encoded protein: CASSASVQETQYF.

V gene TRBV9 combines with J gene TRBJ2-2; D possibly corresponds to TRBD2 (5 bases). CDR1 and CDR2 (germline): SGDLS, YYNGEE. Trimming left V 0 bases short and J 1 base short, with 10 bases between. CDR3 length: 16 amino acids. As DNA, the CDR3 is TGTGCCAGCAGCGTAGCGGTGGACTGGAACACCGGGGAGCTGTTTTTT. This gives the protein CASSVAVDWNTGELFF.

V gene TRBV5-4 combines with J gene TRBJ1-2, with D perhaps TRBD1 (6 bases). The CDR3 has 14 residues. V was cut by 4 bases and J by 2 bases, with 12 bases left in between. CDR1 SGHNT and CDR2 YYREEE come from the germline V gene (reference sequence). CDR3 residues: CASSPGVLNYGYTF. The CDR3 DNA sequence: TGTGCCAGCAGCCCAGGGGTGCTGAACTATGGCTACACCTTC.

The chain carries TRBV19 and TRBJ2-1; 9 bases fit TRBD2. With V trimmed by 3 bases and J by 0 bases, 12 bases remained unmatched. The CDR3 sequence is 19 residues long. The V gene's germline CDR1 is LNHDA and CDR2 SQIVND (reference sequence). The CDR3: CASSIVASGMRSSYNEQFF. The CDR3 nucleotides read TGTGCCAGTAGTATCGTTGCTAGCGGGATGAGAAGCTCCTACAATGAGCAGTTCTTC.